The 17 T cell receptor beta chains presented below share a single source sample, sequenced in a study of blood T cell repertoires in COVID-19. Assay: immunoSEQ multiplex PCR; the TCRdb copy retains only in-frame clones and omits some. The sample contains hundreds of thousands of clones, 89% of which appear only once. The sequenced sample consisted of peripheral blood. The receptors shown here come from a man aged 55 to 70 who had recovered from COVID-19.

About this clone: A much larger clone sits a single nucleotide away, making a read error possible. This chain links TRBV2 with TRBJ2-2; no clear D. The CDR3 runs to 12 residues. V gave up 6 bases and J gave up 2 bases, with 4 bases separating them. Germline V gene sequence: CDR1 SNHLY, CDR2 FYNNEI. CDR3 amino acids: CASSTNTGELFF. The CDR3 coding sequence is TGTGCCAGCAGCACTAACACCGGGGAGCTGTTTTTT.

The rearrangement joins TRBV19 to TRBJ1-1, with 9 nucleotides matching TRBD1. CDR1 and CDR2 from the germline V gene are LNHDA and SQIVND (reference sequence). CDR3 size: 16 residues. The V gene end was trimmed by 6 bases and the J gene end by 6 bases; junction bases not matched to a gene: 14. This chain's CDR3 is CASRINRGLSFSEAFF. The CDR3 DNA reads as TGTGCCAGTAGGATTAACAGGGGGCTGTCCTTCTCTGAAGCTTTCTTT. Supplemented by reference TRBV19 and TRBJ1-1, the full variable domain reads DGGITQSPKYLFRKEGQNVTLSCEQNLNHDAMYWYRQDPGQGLRLIYYSQIVNDFQKGDIAEGYSVSREKKESFPLTVTSAQKNPTAFYLCASRINRGLSFSEAFFGQGTRLTVV.

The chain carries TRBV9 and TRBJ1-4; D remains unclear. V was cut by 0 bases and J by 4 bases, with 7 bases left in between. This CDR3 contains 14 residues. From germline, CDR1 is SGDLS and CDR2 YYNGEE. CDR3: CASSVGANNEKLFF. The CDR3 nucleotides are TGTGCCAGCAGCGTAGGGGCCAATAATGAAAAACTGTTTTTT.

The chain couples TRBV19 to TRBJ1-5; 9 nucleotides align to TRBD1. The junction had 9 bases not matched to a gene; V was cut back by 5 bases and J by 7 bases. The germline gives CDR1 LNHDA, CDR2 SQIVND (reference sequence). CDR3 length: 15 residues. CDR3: CASSSYGTGIQPQHF. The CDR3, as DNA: TGTGCCAGTAGTTCCTACGGGACAGGGATACAGCCCCAGCATTTT. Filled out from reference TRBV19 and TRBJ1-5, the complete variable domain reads DGGITQSPKYLFRKEGQNVTLSCEQNLNHDAMYWYRQDPGQGLRLIYYSQIVNDFQKGDIAEGYSVSREKKESFPLTVTSAQKNPTAFYLCASSSYGTGIQPQHFGDGTRLSIL.

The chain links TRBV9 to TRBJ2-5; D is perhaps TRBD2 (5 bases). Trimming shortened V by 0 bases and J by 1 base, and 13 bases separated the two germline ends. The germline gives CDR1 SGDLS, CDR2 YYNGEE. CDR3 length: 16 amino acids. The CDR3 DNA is TGTGCCAGCAGCGTAGGTAGCAGGAGGAGCCAAGAGACCCAGTACTTC. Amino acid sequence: CASSVGSRRSQETQYF. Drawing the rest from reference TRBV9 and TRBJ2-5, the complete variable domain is DSGVTQTPKHLITATGQRVTLRCSPRSGDLSVYWYQQSLDQGLQFLIQYYNGEERAKGNILERFSAQQFPDLHSELNLSSLELGDSALYFCASSVGSRRSQETQYFGPGTRLLVL.

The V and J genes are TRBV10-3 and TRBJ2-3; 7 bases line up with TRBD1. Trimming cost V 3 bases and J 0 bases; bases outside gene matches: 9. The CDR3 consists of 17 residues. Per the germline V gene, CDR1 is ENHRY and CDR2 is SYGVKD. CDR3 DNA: TGTGCCATCAGTGACCTATTGACGACAGGGAGCACAGATACGCAGTATTTT. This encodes CAISDLLTTGSTDTQYF.

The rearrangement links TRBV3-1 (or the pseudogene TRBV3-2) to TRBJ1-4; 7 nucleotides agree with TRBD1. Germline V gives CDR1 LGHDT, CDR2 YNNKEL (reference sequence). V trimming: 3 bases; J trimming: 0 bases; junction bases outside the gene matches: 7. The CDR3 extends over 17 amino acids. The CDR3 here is CASSQNPGQATNEKLFF. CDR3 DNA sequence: TGTGCCAGCAGCCAGAACCCTGGACAGGCAACTAATGAAAAACTGTTTTTT.

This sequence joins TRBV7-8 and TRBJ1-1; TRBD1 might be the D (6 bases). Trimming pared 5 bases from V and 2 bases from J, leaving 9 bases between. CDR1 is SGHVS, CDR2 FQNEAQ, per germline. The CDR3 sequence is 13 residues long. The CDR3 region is CASSGQFNTEAFF. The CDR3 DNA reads TGTGCCAGCAGCGGACAGTTCAACACTGAAGCTTTCTTT.

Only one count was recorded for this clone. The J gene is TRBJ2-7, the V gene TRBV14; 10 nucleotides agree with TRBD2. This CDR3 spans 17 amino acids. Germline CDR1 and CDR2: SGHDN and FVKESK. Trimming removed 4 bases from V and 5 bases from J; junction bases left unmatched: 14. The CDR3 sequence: CASSPSLIAGGPDEQYF. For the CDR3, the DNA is TGTGCCAGCAGCCCATCCCTGATAGCGGGAGGACCGGACGAGCAGTACTTC.

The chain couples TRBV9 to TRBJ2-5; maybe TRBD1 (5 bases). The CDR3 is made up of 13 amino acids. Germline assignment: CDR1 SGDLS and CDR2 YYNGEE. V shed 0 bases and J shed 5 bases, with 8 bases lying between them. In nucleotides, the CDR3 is TGTGCCAGCAGCGTAGGGGGCCGGGAGACCCAGTACTTC. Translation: CASSVGGRETQYF. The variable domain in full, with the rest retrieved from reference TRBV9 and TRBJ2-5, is DSGVTQTPKHLITATGQRVTLRCSPRSGDLSVYWYQQSLDQGLQFLIQYYNGEERAKGNILERFSAQQFPDLHSELNLSSLELGDSALYFCASSVGGRETQYFGPGTRLLVL.

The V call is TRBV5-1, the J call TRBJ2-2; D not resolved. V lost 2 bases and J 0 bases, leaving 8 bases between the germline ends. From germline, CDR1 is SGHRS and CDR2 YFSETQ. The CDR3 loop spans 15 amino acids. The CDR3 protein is CASSLKLANTGELFF. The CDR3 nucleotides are TGCGCCAGCAGCTTAAAACTCGCGAACACCGGGGAGCTGTTTTTT.

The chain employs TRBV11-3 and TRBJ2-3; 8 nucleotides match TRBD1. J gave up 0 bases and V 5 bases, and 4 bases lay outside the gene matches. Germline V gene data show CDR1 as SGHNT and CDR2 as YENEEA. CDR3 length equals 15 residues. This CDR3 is CASSPRTGSTDTQYF. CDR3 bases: TGTGCCAGCAGCCCGAGGACAGGGAGCACAGATACGCAGTATTTT.

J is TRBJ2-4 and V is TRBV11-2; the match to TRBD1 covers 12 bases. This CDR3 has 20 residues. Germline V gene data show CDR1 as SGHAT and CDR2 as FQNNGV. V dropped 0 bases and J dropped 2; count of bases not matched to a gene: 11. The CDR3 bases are TGTGCCAGCAGCTTAGAAGAGGGACAGGGGGCAAAGGGGACCAAAAACATTCAGTACTTC. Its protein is CASSLEEGQGAKGTKNIQYF. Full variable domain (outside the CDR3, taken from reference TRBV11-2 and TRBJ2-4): EAGVAQSPRYKIIEKRQSVAFWCNPISGHATLYWYQQILGQGPKLLIQFQNNGVVDDSQLPKDRFSAERLKGVDSTLKIQPAKLEDSAVYLCASSLEEGQGAKGTKNIQYFGAGTRLSVL.

The CDR3 is CASSFRLLTGELFF. The CDR3 DNA reads as TGTGCCAGCAGCTTCAGACTACTCACCGGGGAGCTGTTTTTT. The chain joins TRBV9 to TRBJ2-2, with a weak D call TRBD2 (5 bases). The CDR3 contains 14 residues. Trimming shortened V by 4 bases and J by 4 bases, and 11 bases separated the two germline ends. In germline, CDR1 is SGDLS, CDR2 YYNGEE.

The CDR3 region has the DNA TGTGCCTGGAGTGTACGGGGGACTAGCGGGAGAAGTGGCGGGGAGCTGTTTTTT. Translated, it gives CAWSVRGTSGRSGGELFF. V usage is TRBV30 and J usage is TRBJ2-2; TRBD2 matches 14 bases. CDR1 is GTSNPN, CDR2 SVGIG, per germline (reference sequence). The ends lost 0 bases at V and 7 bases at J; junction bases unmatched: 10. CDR3 size: 18 residues.

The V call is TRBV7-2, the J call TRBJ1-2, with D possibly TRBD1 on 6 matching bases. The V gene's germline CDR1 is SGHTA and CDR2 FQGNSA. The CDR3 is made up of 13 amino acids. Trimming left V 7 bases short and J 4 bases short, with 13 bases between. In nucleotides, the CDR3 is TGTGCCAGCACCCCCCGCAGGGGCTATGGCTACACCTTC. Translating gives CASTPRRGYGYTF.

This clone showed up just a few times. The CDR3 here is CATAGLGDFGYTF. The CDR3 DNA reads as TGTGCCACCGCAGGGCTAGGGGACTTTGGCTACACCTTC. This chain connects TRBV2 to TRBJ1-2, with a tentative D call TRBD1 (5 bases). The CDR3 is 13 residues long. V was pared by 10 bases and J by 7 bases, with 19 bases between. Germline V gene lookup returns CDR1 SNHLY and CDR2 FYNNEI.